These 20 T cell receptor beta chains were all obtained from the same sample, sequenced in a study of synovial regulatory T cells in juvenile arthritis. The table came from immunoSEQ multiplex PCR; TCRdb's copy has only in-frame clones and leaves some out. The table for this sample gives under 10,000 clones. Source material: Treg cells from blood. Subset meaning: remaining (HLA-DR-negative) circulating blood Treg cells. The receptors originated from a donor between 2 and 29 years old with juvenile idiopathic arthritis.

The J gene is TRBJ2-3, the V gene TRBV9; TCRdb's assignment of TRBD1 cannot be checked, as there is no DNA. The V gene's germline CDR1 is SGDLS and CDR2 YYNGEE. The length of the CDR3 is 15 residues. Only the protein is available. The CDR3 region is CASSVGPGPTDTQYF. Filled out from reference TRBV9 and TRBJ2-3, the complete variable domain reads DSGVTQTPKHLITATGQRVTLRCSPRSGDLSVYWYQQSLDQGLQFLIQYYNGEERAKGNILERFSAQQFPDLHSELNLSSLELGDSALYFCASSVGPGPTDTQYFGPGTRLTVL.

V and J are TRBV21-1 and TRBJ2-5; the D gene TCRdb calls, TRBD2, cannot be checked with no DNA. TRBV21-1 is described as a pseudogene. CDR3 length: 15 amino acids. DNA for this receptor is not on file. The chain's CDR3 is CAPLQAGGPGETQYF.

The gene calls are TRBV19 and TRBJ2-7; TCRdb reports TRBD1, a call that lacks DNA to check it against. Germline values: CDR1 LNHDA, CDR2 SQIVND (reference sequence). The CDR3 sequence is 13 residues long. The nucleotide record is missing. CDR3 sequence reads: CASSRGQGAEQYF. Variable domain in full (rest from reference TRBV19 and TRBJ2-7): DGGITQSPKYLFRKEGQNVTLSCEQNLNHDAMYWYRQDPGQGLRLIYYSQIVNDFQKGDIAEGYSVSREKKESFPLTVTSAQKNPTAFYLCASSRGQGAEQYFGPGTRLTVT.

V gene TRBV6-1 combines with J gene TRBJ1-2. Germline V gives CDR1 MNHNS, CDR2 SASEGT. The CDR3 has 15 amino acids. No nucleotide data were recorded. The chain's CDR3 is CASSEGGGPNYGYTF.

V and J are TRBV30 and TRBJ2-1; with no DNA, the TCRdb D assignment of TRBD1 cannot be verified. Germline CDR1 GTSNPN, CDR2 SVGIG (reference sequence). The CDR3 extends over 12 amino acids. DNA was not recorded. The CDR3 sequence is CAWSAYDRVRFF.

V is TRBV6-1 and J is TRBJ2-1. Germline values: CDR1 MNHNS, CDR2 SASEGT. This CDR3 has 12 amino acids. A DNA sequence was not provided. The CDR3 protein is CASRPLGNEQFF.

The chain has TRBV2 and TRBJ1-1; TCRdb proposes TRBD1, but this gene call is untestable without DNA. Germline V gives CDR1 SNHLY, CDR2 FYNNEI. The CDR3 is 12 residues long. The DNA is unrecorded. CDR3 sequence reads: CASRTANTEAFF.

The V call is TRBV5-5, the J call TRBJ1-6. The CDR3 loop spans 17 amino acids. DNA was not recorded. Per germline, CDR1 SGHKS and CDR2 YYEKEE (reference sequence). The CDR3 loop reads CASSGESTPYLNSPLHF.

The V call is TRBV4-3, the J call TRBJ2-1; the TRBD1 assignment by TCRdb is unverifiable without DNA. Germline values: CDR1 LGHNA, CDR2 YSLEER. This CDR3 has 13 residues. No coding sequence is recorded. CDR3: CASSQQVMNEQFF.

V is TRBV9 and J is TRBJ2-1; TCRdb names TRBD2, which stays unverified in the absence of DNA. CDR3 length: 14 amino acids. This entry has no DNA. Germline CDR1 and CDR2: SGDLS and YYNGEE. The CDR3 is CASSAGLTNNEQFF.

The chain is built from TRBV9 and TRBJ2-5; TCRdb proposes TRBD2, but this gene call is untestable without DNA. Germline lookup yields CDR1 SGDLS and CDR2 YYNGEE. The CDR3 length is 15 residues. The record lacks a DNA sequence. The CDR3 sequence: CASSVGPGGQETQYF.

This chain connects TRBV6-5 to TRBJ2-3. The CDR3 has 15 amino acids. No nucleotide data were recorded. CDR1 is MNHEY and CDR2 is SVGAGI in the germline V gene. CDR3 in amino acids: CASCPVGGRTDTQYF.

The chain is built from TRBV27 and TRBJ1-5; TCRdb's D gene call, TRBD1, goes unchecked for lack of DNA. The CDR3 extends over 16 amino acids. The entry carries no DNA sequence. The germline V gene has CDR1 MNHEY and CDR2 SMNVEV (reference sequence). The CDR3 loop reads CASGRDRGLSNQPQHF.

The rearrangement joins TRBV21-1 to TRBJ1-4. TRBV21-1 is a listed pseudogene. This CDR3 comprises 15 residues. No DNA was logged. The CDR3 sequence: CASVEEGPRNEKLFF.

V gene TRBV7-8 combines with J gene TRBJ2-7; TCRdb's D gene call, TRBD2, goes unchecked for lack of DNA. This CDR3 contains 17 residues. No DNA appears here. CDR1 is SGHVS, CDR2 FQNEAQ, per germline. This CDR3 reads CASSFLGRGGFSYEQYF.

Judged by frequency, this clone is medium-sized. The V call is TRBV10-3, the J call TRBJ1-2; TCRdb's assignment of TRBD1 cannot be checked, as there is no DNA. The CDR3 covers 13 residues. No DNA sequence was recorded. Germline V gene lookup returns CDR1 ENHRY and CDR2 SYGVKD. This CDR3 is CAIRDTANYGYTF.

This sequence joins TRBV18 and TRBJ2-5; TCRdb's D call of TRBD2 is untestable without DNA. CDR1 and CDR2 from the germline V gene are KGHSH and LQKENI. This CDR3 region has 15 residues. DNA is not on record. This CDR3 reads CASSPVLAGDETQYF.

CDR3 sequence reads: CASSSGRRVSYNEQFF. The chain has TRBV28 and TRBJ2-1; with no DNA, the TCRdb D assignment of TRBD2 cannot be verified. This CDR3 has 16 residues. No DNA is recorded. Germline CDR1 is MDHEN and CDR2 is SYDVKM.

By frequency, this clone is medium-sized. This rearrangement joins TRBV9 to TRBJ1-3. Germline V gene sequence: CDR1 SGDLS, CDR2 YYNGEE. The CDR3 totals 14 residues. Only the protein is on record. The chain's CDR3 is CASSVGASGNTIYF.

This rearrangement joins TRBV6-5 to TRBJ1-1. The CDR3 totals 14 residues. The protein alone is recorded here. In germline, CDR1 is MNHEY, CDR2 SVGAGI. This CDR3 reads CASKTNTMNTEAFF.